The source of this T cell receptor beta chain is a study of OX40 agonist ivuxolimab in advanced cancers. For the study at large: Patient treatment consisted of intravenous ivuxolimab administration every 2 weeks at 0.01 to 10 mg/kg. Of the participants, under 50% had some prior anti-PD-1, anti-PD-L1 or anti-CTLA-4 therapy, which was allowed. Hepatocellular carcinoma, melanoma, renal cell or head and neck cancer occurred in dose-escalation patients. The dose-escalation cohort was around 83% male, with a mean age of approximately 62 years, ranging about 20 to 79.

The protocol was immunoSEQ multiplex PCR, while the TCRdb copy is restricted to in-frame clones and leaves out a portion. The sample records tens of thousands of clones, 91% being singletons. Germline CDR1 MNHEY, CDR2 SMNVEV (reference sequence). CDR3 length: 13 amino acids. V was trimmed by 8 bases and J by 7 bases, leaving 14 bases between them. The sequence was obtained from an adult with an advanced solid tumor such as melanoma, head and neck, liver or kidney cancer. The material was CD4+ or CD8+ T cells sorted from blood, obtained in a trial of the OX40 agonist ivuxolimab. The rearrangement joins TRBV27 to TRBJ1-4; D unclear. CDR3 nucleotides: TGTGCCAGCGGCGTGCTCAGTGGTGAAAAACTGTTTTTT. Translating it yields CASGVLSGEKLFF.